These T cell receptor beta chains were read from a single sample in a study of CD8 T cells in Susac syndrome. TCRdb redid the calling of the immunoSEQ multiplex PCR reads with MiXCR, one entry per CDR3 protein. This table has about 120,000 distinct CDR3 sequences, approximately 91% appearing once. Source material: CD4+ T cells from PBMCs. These receptors were obtained from a human donor in good health. Each CDR3 is given with its conserved first and last residue. D genes are given only for firm matches. The size of a clone is reported for some rows only, either as once, few or many, or as a class for expanded clones.

clone size | J gene | V gene | D gene | CDR3 length | CDR3 DNA | CDR3 protein
. | TRBJ1-2 | TRBV4-2 | TRBD1 | 17 | TGTGCCAGCAGCCAAGATCTTAGGACAGGGGGCGTTTCTGGCTACACCTTC | CASSQDLRTGGVSGYTF
. | TRBJ1-2 | TRBV7-2 | . | 15 | TGTGCCAGCAGCCAAAGCCTCAACAGGGATGTAGGCTACACCTTC | CASSQSLNRDVGYTF
. | TRBJ1-3 | TRBV6-6 | TRBD1 | 13 | TGTGCCAGCAGTTTCGGGACAGATCGGACCATATATTTT | CASSFGTDRTIYF
. | TRBJ1-4 | TRBV9 | . | 14 | TGTGCCAGCAGCGTTGGGGGAACTAATGAGAAACTGTTTTTT | CASSVGGTNEKLFF
. | TRBJ1-1 | TRBV3-1 | . | 14 | TGTGCCAGCAGCCAAGTTGAAGGGAACACTGAAGCTTTCTTT | CASSQVEGNTEAFF
. | TRBJ1-2 | TRBV12-3/TRBV12-4 | . | 14 | TGTGCCAGCAGTCCGACACAGGGAAACTATGGCTACACCTTC | CASSPTQGNYGYTF
few | TRBJ2-7 | TRBV12-3/TRBV12-4 | . | 13 | TGTGCCAGCGGGCCCTCTAGCTCCTACGAGCAGTACTTC | CASGPSSSYEQYF
. | TRBJ2-1 | TRBV7-2 | . | 16 | TGTGCCAGCAGCCAACGCACGGGAGCAGGTTACAATGAGCAGTTCTTC | CASSQRTGAGYNEQFF
. | TRBJ1-2 | TRBV5-4 | TRBD1 | 16 | TGTGCCAGCAGCGGCGGCCAGGGGGCTGTGAATTATGGCTACACCTTC | CASSGGQGAVNYGYTF
. | TRBJ2-2 | TRBV19 | TRBD1 | 15 | TGTGCCAGTAGTCGGATCGGACAGGCGGGCGGGGAGCTGTTTTTT | CASSRIGQAGGELFF